These 19 T cell receptor beta chains were sequenced from one sample in a study of shared clonotypes between healthy human individuals. The repertoire was sequenced with immunoSEQ multiplex PCR; TCRdb's copy has only in-frame clones and lacks some. The table lists about 2,200,000 clones, 85% to 95% of them singletons. Naive CD8 populations comprised CD45RO-negative cells positively selected for CCR7, excluding terminally differentiated effector memory CD45RA+ cells. The sample taken for sequencing was naive CD8+ T cells from PBMCs. The receptor set was obtained from a man aged 18 to 30 in good health. Some clones in this sample may be carry-over from other donors' samples.

This sequence joins TRBV6-1 and TRBJ2-7; perhaps TRBD1 as D (6 bases). The germline V gene has CDR1 MNHNS and CDR2 SASEGT. Trimming took off 2 bases at V and 1 base at J, with 18 bases between the two ends. This CDR3 is built from 17 residues. The CDR3 DNA is TGTGCCAGCAGTGAATGGGACACGATCCCACCTTCCTACGAGCAGTACTTC. Translating it yields CASSEWDTIPPSYEQYF.

The V call is TRBV27, the J call TRBJ1-1; D might be TRBD1 (6 bases). V dropped 5 bases and J dropped 2 bases, with 18 bases sitting between them. This CDR3 spans 16 amino acids. CDR1 and CDR2 from the germline V gene are MNHEY and SMNVEV (reference sequence). The CDR3 bases are TGTGCCAGCAGTCCGGGGGCGGGTTGGGGTAACACTGAAGCTTTCTTT. Encoded protein: CASSPGAGWGNTEAFF.

The chain has TRBV19 and TRBJ1-5; D ambiguous. In germline, CDR1 is LNHDA, CDR2 SQIVND (reference sequence). Trimming pared 1 base from V and 4 bases from J, leaving 5 bases between. This CDR3 has 13 residues. CDR3 coding DNA: TGTGCCAGTAGTATAGTTACGAATCAGCCCCAGCATTTT. Translation gives CASSIVTNQPQHF.

The chain is built from TRBV5-1 and TRBJ2-7, with D possibly being TRBD1 (6 bases). This CDR3 is 13 amino acids long. Looked up from germline, CDR1 is SGHRS and CDR2 is YFSETQ. Deletions cut 2 bases from V and 3 bases from J, with 9 bases between. The CDR3 is CASSFNRDYEQYF. The CDR3 DNA follows: TGCGCCAGCAGCTTCAACAGGGACTACGAGCAGTACTTC.

The genes are TRBV27 and TRBJ2-7; 8 bases are a match to TRBD2. Per the germline V gene, CDR1 is MNHEY and CDR2 is SMNVEV (reference sequence). CDR3 length: 16 residues. Trimming removed 5 bases from V and 4 bases from J; junction bases left unmatched: 13. CDR3 coding DNA: TGTGCCAGCAGTCCGACGTTTAGCGGGATTGAATACGAGCAGTACTTC. Residues: CASSPTFSGIEYEQYF.

The CDR3 nucleotides are TGTGCCAGCAGCCCTGTCTCACTGCGCAATGAGCAGTTCTTC. Its translation is CASSPVSLRNEQFF. The chain uses TRBV7-9 and TRBJ2-1, with no clear D. Trimming removed 5 bases at V and 6 bases at J, with 14 bases between. This CDR3 comprises 14 residues. Germline V CDR1 and CDR2: SEHNR, FQNEAQ (reference sequence). Supplemented by reference TRBV7-9 and TRBJ2-1, the full variable domain reads DTGVSQNPRHKITKRGQNVTFRCDPISEHNRLYWYRQTLGQGPEFLTYFQNEAQLEKSRLLSDRFSAERPKGSFSTLEIQRTEQGDSAMYLCASSPVSLRNEQFFGPGTRLTVL.

This chain links TRBV9 with TRBJ2-1; 8 nucleotides match TRBD2. The CDR3 contains 18 residues. After removal of 4 bases from V and 9 bases from J, the junction contained 21 bases not matched to a gene. Germline V gene lookup returns CDR1 SGDLS and CDR2 YYNGEE. As DNA, the CDR3 is TGTGCCAGCAGCCCACGTGGCGCGGGGGGCCTGCACGGGGGTGAGCAGTTCTTC. Translating gives CASSPRGAGGLHGGEQFF.

The chain recombines TRBV28 with TRBJ2-6; D unresolved. The length of the CDR3 is 14 residues. The germline V gene encodes CDR1 MDHEN and CDR2 SYDVKM. V lost 8 bases, J lost 0 bases, and 8 bases lay in between. CDR3 nucleotide sequence: TGTGCCAGCCTTCACGCCTCTGGGGCCAACGTCCTGACTTTC. Amino acid sequence: CASLHASGANVLTF.

The rearrangement joins TRBV5-1 to TRBJ2-7, with 12 bases aligning to TRBD2. V trimming: 3 bases; J trimming: 5 bases; junction bases outside the gene matches: 6. The CDR3 loop spans 15 amino acids. The germline V gene has CDR1 SGHRS and CDR2 YFSETQ. Here the CDR3 reads CASSSGLAGSHEQYF. CDR3 sequence (DNA): TGCGCCAGCAGCTCCGGACTAGCGGGGTCCCACGAGCAGTACTTC.

This clone was observed once. The chain combines TRBV27 with TRBJ2-5, with a tentative D call TRBD1 (6 bases). V lost 5 bases and J lost 9, with 25 bases in between. The CDR3 is 16 amino acids. Germline loops: CDR1 MNHEY, CDR2 SMNVEV (reference sequence). The CDR3 reads CASSSVLGTPSGPQYF. The CDR3 DNA sequence: TGTGCCAGCAGTAGCGTTTTAGGGACACCCTCCGGGCCCCAGTACTTC.

As for this clone: The same CDR3 arises from other DNA sequences in this sample as well. The chain employs TRBV4-1 and TRBJ2-5; 11 bases match TRBD2. Germline lookup yields CDR1 MGHRA and CDR2 YSYEKL. V lost 4 bases to trimming and J lost 3 bases; unmatched junction nucleotides: 10. The CDR3 spans 17 residues. The chain's CDR3 is CASSPRTSGRAEETQYF. The CDR3 DNA reads TGCGCCAGCAGCCCGCGGACTAGCGGGCGCGCCGAAGAGACCCAGTACTTC.

This clone appeared a single time. This rearrangement joins TRBV10-3 to TRBJ2-5; D remains ambiguous. The length of the CDR3 is 15 residues. Per the germline V gene, CDR1 is ENHRY and CDR2 is SYGVKD. Trimming pared 10 bases from V and 2 bases from J, leaving 20 bases between. DNA for the CDR3: TGTGCCACCCCGCTTCAGTCGCCCCAACAAGAGACCCAGTACTTC. Protein: CATPLQSPQQETQYF.

Only a few counts were recorded for this clone. The chain recombines TRBV6-5 with TRBJ2-1, with TRBD1 matching over 8 bases. Germline CDR1 MNHEY, CDR2 SVGAGI. Trimming at V came to 5 bases and at J to 12 bases, leaving 6 bases not matched to a gene. The CDR3 totals 12 residues. The DNA of the CDR3 is TGTGCCAGCAGTCCTCCAGGGGGCAGGCAGTTCTTC. Translating gives CASSPPGGRQFF.

This chain uses TRBV27 with TRBJ2-3; 12 bases map to TRBD2. Per the germline V gene, CDR1 is MNHEY and CDR2 is SMNVEV (reference sequence). Unmatched junction bases numbered 5, after V lost 4 bases and J lost 3 bases. The CDR3 contains 16 residues. The CDR3 DNA reads as TGTGCCAGCAGTTCCCTAGCGGGAGGGCCAACAGATACGCAGTATTTT. This codes for CASSSLAGGPTDTQYF.

This clone is a singleton in its sample. This chain links TRBV5-4 with TRBJ2-2; D remains ambiguous. Trimming removed 4 bases at V and 1 base at J, with 5 bases between. CDR3 length: 13 amino acids. Germline V gives CDR1 SGHNT, CDR2 YYREEE (reference sequence). The CDR3 spells CASSQENTGELFF. As DNA, the CDR3 is TGTGCCAGCAGCCAAGAGAACACCGGGGAGCTGTTTTTT.

The J gene is TRBJ1-2, the V gene TRBV6-1; no definite D call. Trimming removed 7 bases at V and 4 bases at J, with 16 bases between. CDR1 and CDR2 (germline): MNHNS, SASEGT. This CDR3 has 14 amino acids. The CDR3 sequence is CASTVAHGGYGYTF. In DNA, the CDR3 is TGTGCCAGCACCGTTGCCCATGGCGGCTATGGCTACACCTTC.

J is TRBJ1-2 and V is TRBV6-5; D ambiguous. The CDR3 runs to 15 residues. Trimming stripped 5 bases from V and 4 bases from J, with 17 bases between. Germline V lookup: CDR1 MNHEY, CDR2 SVGAGI. In DNA form, the CDR3 reads TGTGCCAGCAGTATCCGGGCAGGATTTCTCTATGGCTACACCTTC. This encodes CASSIRAGFLYGYTF.

V gene TRBV7-6 combines with J gene TRBJ2-2, with no clear D. Trimming stripped 3 bases from V and 2 bases from J, with 16 bases between. There are 17 residues in the CDR3. Germline V CDR1 and CDR2: SGHVS, FNYEAQ. The CDR3 loop reads CASSFRTDDINTGELFF. CDR3 in DNA: TGTGCCAGCAGCTTCCGGACCGACGATATCAACACCGGGGAGCTGTTTTTT.

The CDR3 loop is CASSAGVGTGYYGYTF. For the CDR3, the DNA is TGCGCCAGCAGCGCGGGGGTTGGGACAGGATACTATGGCTACACCTTC. This chain links TRBV5-1 with TRBJ1-2; the match to TRBD1 covers 8 bases. Trimming took 4 bases from V and 3 from J; bases not matched to a gene: 11. Germline V gene lookup returns CDR1 SGHRS and CDR2 YFSETQ. The CDR3 has 16 residues.